The T cell receptor beta chain under discussion was sequenced for a study of somatic mutations in cytotoxic T cells in rheumatoid arthritis. The study's findings and limits: The top CD8+ clone topped 20% of CD8+ cells in about an eighth of the roughly 60 patients.

In its sample, this clone was seen once. No antigen is known for it. The assay was immunoSEQ multiplex PCR, and TCRdb's table has in-frame clones only and misses some. The sample lists approximately 18,000 clones, around 68% occurring once. This TCR was recovered from a man aged 60 to 69 in good health. The specimen sequenced was CD8+ T cells sorted from blood.

The CDR3 protein is CASSESLYQETQYF. In DNA form, the CDR3 reads TGTGCCAGCAGTGAAAGTCTATATCAAGAGACCCAGTACTTC. This chain uses TRBV6-1 with TRBJ2-5; D unclear. CDR3 length: 14 residues. V gave up 2 bases and J gave up 2 bases, with 9 bases separating them. CDR1 and CDR2 from the germline V gene are MNHNS and SASEGT.